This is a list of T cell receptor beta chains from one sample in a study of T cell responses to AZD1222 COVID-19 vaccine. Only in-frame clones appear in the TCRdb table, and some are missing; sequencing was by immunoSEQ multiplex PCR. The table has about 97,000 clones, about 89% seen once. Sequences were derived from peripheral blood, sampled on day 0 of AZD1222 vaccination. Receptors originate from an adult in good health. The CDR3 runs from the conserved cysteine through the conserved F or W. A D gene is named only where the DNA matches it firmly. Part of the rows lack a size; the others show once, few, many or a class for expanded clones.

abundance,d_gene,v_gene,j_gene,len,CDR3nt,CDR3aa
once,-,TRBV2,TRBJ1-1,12,TGTGCCAGCAATCGAATGGACACTGAAGCTTTCTTT,CASNRMDTEAFF
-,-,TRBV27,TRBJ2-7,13,TGTGCCACCTCCAAAACAGGGTTTGGTGAGCAGTACTTC,CATSKTGFGEQYF
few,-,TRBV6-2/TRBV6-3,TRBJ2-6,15,TGTGCCAGCAGTTACGTGCTCTCTGGGGCCAACGTCCTGACTTTC,CASSYVLSGANVLTF
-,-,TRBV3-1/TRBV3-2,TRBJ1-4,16,TGTGCCAGCAGCGAAAGTCAGGGAGCCCTTAATGGAAAACTGTTTTTT,CASSESQGALNGKLFF
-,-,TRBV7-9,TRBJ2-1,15,TGTGCCAGCAGCCCGATCGGGAGCTCCTACAATGAGCAGTTCTTC,CASSPIGSSYNEQFF
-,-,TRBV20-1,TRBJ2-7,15,TGCAGTGCTAGTAACATGAGACTCAGGGATCACGAGCAGTACTTC,CSASNMRLRDHEQYF
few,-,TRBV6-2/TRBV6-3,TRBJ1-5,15,TGTGCCAGCAGTCTTGGACGGTATAGCAATCAGCCCCAGCATTTT,CASSLGRYSNQPQHF
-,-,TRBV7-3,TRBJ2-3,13,TGTGCCAGCAGCGGGGGACGGACAGATACGCAGTATTTT,CASSGGRTDTQYF
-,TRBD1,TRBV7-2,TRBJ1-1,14,TGTGCCAGCAGCGTAGACAGGGGGCTCACTGAAGCTTTCTTT,CASSVDRGLTEAFF
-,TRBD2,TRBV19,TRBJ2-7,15,TGTGCCAGTAGGGACGGGGCTAGCGGTACCTACGAGCAGTACTTC,CASRDGASGTYEQYF
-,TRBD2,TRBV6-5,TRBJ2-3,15,TGTGCCAGCAGTCGAAGAGCGGGGGTCCCAGATACGCAGTATTTT,CASSRRAGVPDTQYF
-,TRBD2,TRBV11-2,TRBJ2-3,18,TGTGCCAGCAGCTTAATGTCTGGGCTAGCGGTCCGCACAGATACGCAGTATTTT,CASSLMSGLAVRTDTQYF
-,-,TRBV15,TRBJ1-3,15,TGTGCCACCAGCAGAGACCAGGGTACTGGAAACACCATATATTTT,CATSRDQGTGNTIYF
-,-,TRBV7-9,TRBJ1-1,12,TGTGCCAGCAGCCGACAGAACTTTGAAGCTTTCTTT,CASSRQNFEAFF
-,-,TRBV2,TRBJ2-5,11,TGTGCCAGCGGGTACCAAGAGACCCAGTACTTC,CASGYQETQYF
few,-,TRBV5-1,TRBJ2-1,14,TGCGCCAGCAGCTTGTACGGGGGCCTCAATGAGCAGTTCTTC,CASSLYGGLNEQFF
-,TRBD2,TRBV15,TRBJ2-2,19,TGTGCCACCAGCAGGCCATCTAGCGGGGGGGCGTGGAACACCGGGGAGCTGTTTTTT,CATSRPSSGGAWNTGELFF